This T cell receptor (beta chain) came from a study of shared clonotypes between healthy human individuals. In the source study's methods: Filtering differed, since immunoSEQ gave only junction sequences and no quality scores. Some clones are missing from TCRdb's copy, which holds only in-frame ones; the method was immunoSEQ multiplex PCR. Clone size and the V and J calls come from that table; the DNA yielded D and trimming. Here the sample spans about 2.2 million clones, roughly 95% being singletons. CD45RO-negative, CCR7-positively selected cells formed the naive CD8 fraction, excluding terminally differentiated effector memory CD45RA+ cells. Germline loops: CDR1 DFQATT, CDR2 SNEGSKA (reference sequence). V was trimmed by 8 bases and J by 6 bases, leaving 11 bases between them. The CDR3 spans 11 residues.

The specimen was naive CD8+ T cells from PBMCs. The sequence came from a man in his late teens or twenties in good health. Some clones in this sample may be carry-over from other donors' samples. This chain connects TRBV20-1 to TRBJ2-1, with D unresolved. CDR3 bases: TGCAGTTGTACGTACGGCAATGAGCAGTTCTTC. Translating gives CSCTYGNEQFF.